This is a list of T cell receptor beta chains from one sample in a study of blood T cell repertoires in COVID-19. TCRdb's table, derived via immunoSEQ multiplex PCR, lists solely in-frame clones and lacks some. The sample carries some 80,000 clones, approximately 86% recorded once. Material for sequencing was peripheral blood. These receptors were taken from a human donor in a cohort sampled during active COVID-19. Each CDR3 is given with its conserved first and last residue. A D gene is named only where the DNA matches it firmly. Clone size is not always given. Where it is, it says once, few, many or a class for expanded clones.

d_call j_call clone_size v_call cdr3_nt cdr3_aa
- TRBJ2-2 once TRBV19 TGTGCCAGTAGTAATCAGGGTGGAGCGAACACCGGGGAGCTGTTTTTT CASSNQGGANTGELFF
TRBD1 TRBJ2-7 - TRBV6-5 TGTGCCAGCAGTTACTCCTACGGGACAGGGTCCTACGAGCAGTACTTC CASSYSYGTGSYEQYF
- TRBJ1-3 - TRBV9 TGTGCCAGCAGCGCCGGGTTTCGAGCCGGAAACACCATATATTTT CASSAGFRAGNTIYF
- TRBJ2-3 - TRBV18 TGTGCCAGCTCACCACCCGTTATTAGCGGAACTAGCACAGATACGCAGTATTTT CASSPPVISGTSTDTQYF
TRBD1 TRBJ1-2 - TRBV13 TGTGCCAGCAGCGCTCAGGGGGCGCGACACTATGGCTACACCTTC CASSAQGARHYGYTF
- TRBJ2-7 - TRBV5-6 TGTGCCAGCAGCCCCACAGGGAGCCCCTACGAGCAGTACTTC CASSPTGSPYEQYF
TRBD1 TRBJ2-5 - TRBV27 TGTGCCAGCAGTTTGCGTAGGACAGGGGGAGAGACCCAGTACTTC CASSLRRTGGETQYF
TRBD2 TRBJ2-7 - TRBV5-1 TGCGCCAGCAGCTTGGGAACGGGGGGGCCCAACTACGAGCAGTACTTC CASSLGTGGPNYEQYF
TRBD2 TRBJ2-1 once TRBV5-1 TGCGCCAGCAGCAAGACTAGCGGGGGGTCCCATGAGCAGTTCTTC CASSKTSGGSHEQFF
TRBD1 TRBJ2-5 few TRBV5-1 TGCGCCAGCAGCGGGACAGCAAAAGAGACCCAGTACTTC CASSGTAKETQYF
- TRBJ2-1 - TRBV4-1 TGCGCCAGCAGGGAGACGAGGGGGTTTAACAATGAGCAGTTCTTC CASRETRGFNNEQFF
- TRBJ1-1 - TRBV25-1 TGTGCCAGCAGTGTGAGGCTCTCGGGTACCACTGAAGCTTTCTTT CASSVRLSGTTEAFF
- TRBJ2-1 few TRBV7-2 TGTGCCAGCAGCCTCAAAGGCGGGGCCTACAATGAGCAGTTCTTC CASSLKGGAYNEQFF
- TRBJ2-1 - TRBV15 TGTGCCACCAGCAGACTTGGCGTAGGGCGGGACAATGAGCAGTTCTTC CATSRLGVGRDNEQFF
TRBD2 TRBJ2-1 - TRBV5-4 TGTGCCAGCAGCCTGGCGCTAGCGGGGTCCAATGAGCAGTTCTTC CASSLALAGSNEQFF
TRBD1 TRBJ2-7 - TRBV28 TGTGCCAGCAGTCGGACAGGGGCCTACGAGCAGTACTTC CASSRTGAYEQYF
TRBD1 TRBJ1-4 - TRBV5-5 TGTGCCAGCAGCTCGACAGGGGGTAATGAAAAACTGTTTTTT CASSSTGGNEKLFF
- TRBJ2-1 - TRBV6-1 TGTGCCAGCAGTGAAATGGCAGGGACTGACAATGAGCAGTTCTTC CASSEMAGTDNEQFF
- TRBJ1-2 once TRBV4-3 TGCGCCAGCAGCCAAGGGAGATATGGCTACACCTTC CASSQGRYGYTF
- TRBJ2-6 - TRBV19 TGTGCCAGTTACGGGGTTTACTCTGGGGCCAACGTCCTGACTTTC CASYGVYSGANVLTF
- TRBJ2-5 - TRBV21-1 TGTGCCAGCAGCAAAGCGAGGGACAGGGACCCAAAGACCCAGTACTTC CASSKARDRDPKTQYF
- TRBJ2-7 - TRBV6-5 TGTGCCAGCAGTTACTCAAGGGGCCTAGTCTACGAGCAGTACTTC CASSYSRGLVYEQYF
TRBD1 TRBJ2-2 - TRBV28 TGTGCCAGCAGTACTACCGGGACAGGGGTCCCCGGGGAGCTGTTTTTT CASSTTGTGVPGELFF
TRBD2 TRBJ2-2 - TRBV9 TGTGCCAGCAGCGTCGGGGGAAGCCCGGGAGGGACCGGGGAGCTGTTTTTT CASSVGGSPGGTGELFF
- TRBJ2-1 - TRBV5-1 TGCGCCAGCAGCTTGCAGGGGTGGAATGAGCAGTTCTTC CASSLQGWNEQFF
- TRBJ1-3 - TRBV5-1 TGCGCCAGCAGCTTGGGGGGCAGCTCGAGCTCTGGAAACACCATATATTTT CASSLGGSSSSGNTIYF
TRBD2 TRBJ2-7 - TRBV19 TGTGCCAGTAGTACCTCCCCGGGACAACAGACTAGCGGGAGAAGTAACGAGCAGTACTTC CASSTSPGQQTSGRSNEQYF
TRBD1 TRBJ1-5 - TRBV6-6 TGTGCCAGCACCCCCAGGGGGAGATATAGCAATCAGCCCCAGCATTTT CASTPRGRYSNQPQHF
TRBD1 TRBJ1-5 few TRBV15 TGTGCCACCAGCAGAGGGGGACAGGCGGATGGCAATCAGCCCCAGCATTTT CATSRGGQADGNQPQHF
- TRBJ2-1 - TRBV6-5 TGTGCACATGGGCCCACCTACAATGAGCAGTTCTTC CAHGPTYNEQFF
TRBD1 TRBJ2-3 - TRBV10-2 TGCGCCACCGGGACAGGCGGCCGAGATACGCAGTATTTT CATGTGGRDTQYF
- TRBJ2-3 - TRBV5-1 TGCGCCAGCAGCCGACCTTCAGGGGAAGATACGCAGTATTTT CASSRPSGEDTQYF
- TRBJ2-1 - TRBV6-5 TGTGCCAGCAACCCAGGAGGGAACCTAGGGAATGAGCAGTTCTTC CASNPGGNLGNEQFF
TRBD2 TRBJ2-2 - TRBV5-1 TGCGCCAGCAGCACCTTAGCGGGAGAAACCGGGGAGCTGTTTTTT CASSTLAGETGELFF
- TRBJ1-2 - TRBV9 TGTGCCAGCAGCTCACAGGGTCCCTCGTGGATGGCGCTCTCCGGCTACACCTTC CASSSQGPSWMALSGYTF
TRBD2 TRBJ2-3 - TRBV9 TGTGCCAGCAGCGCCGGGGGGTTCGCCACAGATACGCAGTATTTT CASSAGGFATDTQYF
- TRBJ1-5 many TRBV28 TGTGCCAGCAGTTCCCTGGGCCAGAGCAATCAGCCCCAGCATTTT CASSSLGQSNQPQHF
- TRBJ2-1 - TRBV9 TGTGCCAGCAGCGTAGGGGGATTCTTACAGGGAGAGGAGCAGTTCTTC CASSVGGFLQGEEQFF
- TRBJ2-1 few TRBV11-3 TGTGCCAGCAGCCTGGGACATCGTGAGCAGTTCTTC CASSLGHREQFF
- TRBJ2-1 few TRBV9 TGTGCCAGCAGCGTAGTCAGAGGGGGGGCCTACAATGAGCAGTTCTTC CASSVVRGGAYNEQFF
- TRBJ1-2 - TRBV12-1 TGTGCCAGCAGCTTCCACTCGGGGACAGGGGGGTGTAAGAACTATGGCTACACCTTC CASSFHSGTGGCKNYGYTF
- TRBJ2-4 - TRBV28 TGTGCCAGCAGTCCTCCCGACAGACTAGCCAAAAACATTCAGTACTTC CASSPPDRLAKNIQYF
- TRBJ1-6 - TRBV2 TGTGCCAGCAAGAGGGGGAGCTCCTATAATTCACCCCTCCACTTT CASKRGSSYNSPLHF
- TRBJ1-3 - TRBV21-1 TGTGCCCTAGAGGTGGGGGCCAATGGAAACACCATATATTTT CALEVGANGNTIYF
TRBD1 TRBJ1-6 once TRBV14 TGTGCCAGCAGCCAACTTCCCGGGACAGTAAATTCACCCCTCCACTTT CASSQLPGTVNSPLHF
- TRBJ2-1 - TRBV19 TGTGCCAGTAGTATGGGCAGGGCAGTAAATGAGCAGTTCTTC CASSMGRAVNEQFF
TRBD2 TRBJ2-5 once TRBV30 TGTGCCTGGAGTACCGGACTAGCGGGGGGATCGGAGACCCAGTACTTC CAWSTGLAGGSETQYF
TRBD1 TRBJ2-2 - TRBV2 TGTGCCAGCAGTGTTCAAGGGGGCGCGAACACCGGGGAGCTGTTTTTT CASSVQGGANTGELFF